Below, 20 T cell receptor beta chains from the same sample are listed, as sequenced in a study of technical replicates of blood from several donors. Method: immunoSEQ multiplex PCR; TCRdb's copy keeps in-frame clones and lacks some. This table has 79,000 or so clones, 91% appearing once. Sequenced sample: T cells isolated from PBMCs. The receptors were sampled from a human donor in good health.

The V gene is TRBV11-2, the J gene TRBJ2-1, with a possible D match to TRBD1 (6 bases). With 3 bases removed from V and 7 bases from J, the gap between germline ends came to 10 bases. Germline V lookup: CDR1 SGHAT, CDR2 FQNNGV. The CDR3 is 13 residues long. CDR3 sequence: CASSLYRENEQFF. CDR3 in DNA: TGTGCCAGCAGCTTGTACAGGGAAAATGAGCAGTTCTTC.

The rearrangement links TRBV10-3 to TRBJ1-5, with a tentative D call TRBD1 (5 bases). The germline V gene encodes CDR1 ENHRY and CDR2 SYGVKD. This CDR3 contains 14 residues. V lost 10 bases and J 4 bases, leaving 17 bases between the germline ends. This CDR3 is CATYTGTRNQPQHF. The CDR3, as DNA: TGTGCCACCTACACTGGGACTCGGAATCAGCCCCAGCATTTT.

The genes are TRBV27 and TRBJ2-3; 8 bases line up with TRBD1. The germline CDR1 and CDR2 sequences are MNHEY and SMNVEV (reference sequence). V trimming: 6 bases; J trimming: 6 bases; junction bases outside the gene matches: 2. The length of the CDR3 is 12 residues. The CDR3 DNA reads TGTGCCAGCAGCAGGGACAGGGATACGCAGTATTTT. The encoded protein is CASSRDRDTQYF.

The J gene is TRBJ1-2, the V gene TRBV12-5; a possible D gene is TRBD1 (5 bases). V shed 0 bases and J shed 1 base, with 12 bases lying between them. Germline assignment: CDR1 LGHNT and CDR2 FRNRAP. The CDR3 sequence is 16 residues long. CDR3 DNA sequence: TGTGCTAGTGGTTTGGTACTACCCGACAGTAACTATGGCTACACCTTC. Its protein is CASGLVLPDSNYGYTF.

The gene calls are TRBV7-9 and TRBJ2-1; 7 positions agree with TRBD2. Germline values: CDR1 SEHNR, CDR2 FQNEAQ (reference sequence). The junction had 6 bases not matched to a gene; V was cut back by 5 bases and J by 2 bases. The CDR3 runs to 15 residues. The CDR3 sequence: CASSPPGGTYNEQFF. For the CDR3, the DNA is TGTGCCAGCAGCCCCCCGGGGGGTACCTACAATGAGCAGTTCTTC. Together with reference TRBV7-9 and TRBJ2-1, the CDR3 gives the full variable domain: DTGVSQNPRHKITKRGQNVTFRCDPISEHNRLYWYRQTLGQGPEFLTYFQNEAQLEKSRLLSDRFSAERPKGSFSTLEIQRTEQGDSAMYLCASSPPGGTYNEQFFGPGTRLTVL.

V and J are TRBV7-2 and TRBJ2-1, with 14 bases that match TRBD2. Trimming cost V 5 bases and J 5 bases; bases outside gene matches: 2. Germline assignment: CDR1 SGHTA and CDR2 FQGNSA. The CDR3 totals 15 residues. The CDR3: CASSRTSGRNNEQFF. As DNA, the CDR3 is TGTGCCAGCAGCCGGACTAGCGGGAGGAACAATGAGCAGTTCTTC.

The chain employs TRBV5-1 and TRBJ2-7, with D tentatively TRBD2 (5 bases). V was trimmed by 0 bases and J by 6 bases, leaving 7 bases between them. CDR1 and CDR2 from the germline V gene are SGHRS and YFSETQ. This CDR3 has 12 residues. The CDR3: CASSLVRGEQYF. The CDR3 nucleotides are TGCGCCAGCAGCTTGGTCCGGGGCGAGCAGTACTTC.

The DNA of the CDR3 is TGTGCCAGCAGCTTAGGCCTAGCGGGGGGGCCGAACAAGAATGAGCAGTTCTTC. Encoded protein: CASSLGLAGGPNKNEQFF. The rearrangement joins TRBV7-6 to TRBJ2-1; 12 bases map to TRBD2. V shed 1 base and J 7 bases; nucleotides not matched to a gene: 11. The germline gives CDR1 SGHVS, CDR2 FNYEAQ. The length of the CDR3 is 18 residues.

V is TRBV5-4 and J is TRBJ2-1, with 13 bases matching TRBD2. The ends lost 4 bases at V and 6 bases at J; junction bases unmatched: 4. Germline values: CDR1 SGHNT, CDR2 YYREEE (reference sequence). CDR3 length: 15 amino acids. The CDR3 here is CASSPWTSGSNEQFF. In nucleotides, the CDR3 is TGTGCCAGCAGCCCGTGGACTAGCGGGAGCAATGAGCAGTTCTTC.

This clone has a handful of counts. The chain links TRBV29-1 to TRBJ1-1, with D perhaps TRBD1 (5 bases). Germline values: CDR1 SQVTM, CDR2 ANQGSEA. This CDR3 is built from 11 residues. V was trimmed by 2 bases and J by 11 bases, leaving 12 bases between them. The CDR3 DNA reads TGCAGCGTTGAATCCACAGGAGGGGCTTTCTTT. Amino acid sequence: CSVESTGGAFF.

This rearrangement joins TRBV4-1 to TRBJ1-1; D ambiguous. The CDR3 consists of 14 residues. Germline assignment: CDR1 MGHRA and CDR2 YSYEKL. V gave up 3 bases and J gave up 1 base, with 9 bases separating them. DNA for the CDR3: TGCGCCAGCAGCCACCACGCTAGGAACACTGAAGCTTTCTTT. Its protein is CASSHHARNTEAFF.

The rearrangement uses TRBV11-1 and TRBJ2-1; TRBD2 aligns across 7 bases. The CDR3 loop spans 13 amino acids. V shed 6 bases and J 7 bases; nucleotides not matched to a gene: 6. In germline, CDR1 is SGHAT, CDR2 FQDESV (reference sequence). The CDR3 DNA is TGTGCCAGCAGGCCGACTAGCCTTAATGAGCAGTTCTTC. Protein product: CASRPTSLNEQFF.

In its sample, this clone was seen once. The CDR3, as DNA: TGCGCCAGCAGTGTCCTCGCGGCTAACTATGGCTACACCTTC. This sequence encodes CASSVLAANYGYTF. This chain uses TRBV10-2 with TRBJ1-2; no definite D call. Germline V CDR1 and CDR2: WSHSY, SAAADI. V shed 4 bases and J shed 0 bases, with 9 bases lying between them. The CDR3 is 14 amino acids.

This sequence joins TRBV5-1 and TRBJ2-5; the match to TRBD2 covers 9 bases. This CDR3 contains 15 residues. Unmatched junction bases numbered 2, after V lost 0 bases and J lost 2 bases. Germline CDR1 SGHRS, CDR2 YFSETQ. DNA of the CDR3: TGCGCCAGCAGCTTGGCGCTAGCGGGGCAAGAGACCCAGTACTTC. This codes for CASSLALAGQETQYF.

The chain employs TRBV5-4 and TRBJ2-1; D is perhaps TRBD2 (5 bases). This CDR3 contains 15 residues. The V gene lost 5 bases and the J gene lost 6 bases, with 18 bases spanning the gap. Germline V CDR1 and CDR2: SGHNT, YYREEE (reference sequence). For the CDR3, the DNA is TGTGCCAGCAGGGGCGGGCCCCTGGGGTTCAATGAGCAGTTCTTC. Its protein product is CASRGGPLGFNEQFF.

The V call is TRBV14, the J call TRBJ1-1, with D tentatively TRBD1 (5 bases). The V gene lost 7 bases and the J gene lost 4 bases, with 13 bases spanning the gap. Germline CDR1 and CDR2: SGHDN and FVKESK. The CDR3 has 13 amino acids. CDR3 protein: CASNAGGGTEAFF. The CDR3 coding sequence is TGTGCCAGCAACGCGGGGGGGGGCACTGAAGCTTTCTTT.

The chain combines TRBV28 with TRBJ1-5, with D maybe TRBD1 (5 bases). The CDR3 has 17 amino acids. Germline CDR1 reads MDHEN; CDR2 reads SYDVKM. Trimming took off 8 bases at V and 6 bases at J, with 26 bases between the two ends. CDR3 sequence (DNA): TGTGCCAGCGACTCTGGGGGGATGGCACGGACGAGTCAGCCCCAGCATTTT. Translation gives CASDSGGMARTSQPQHF.

The CDR3 DNA follows: TGTGCCACCAGAATCCCGGGACAGGGGGTCGCCGGGGAGCTGTTTTTT. Its translation: CATRIPGQGVAGELFF. The chain recombines TRBV15 with TRBJ2-2; 11 nucleotides line up with TRBD1. The CDR3 is 16 residues long. V shed 6 bases and J 6 bases; nucleotides not matched to a gene: 9. Germline V lookup: CDR1 LNHNV, CDR2 YYDKDF (reference sequence).

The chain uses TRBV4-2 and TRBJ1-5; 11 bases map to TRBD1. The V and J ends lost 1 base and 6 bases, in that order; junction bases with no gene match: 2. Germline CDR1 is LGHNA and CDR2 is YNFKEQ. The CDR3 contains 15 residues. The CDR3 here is CASSQAGTGGQPQHF. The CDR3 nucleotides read TGTGCCAGCAGCCAAGCCGGGACAGGGGGTCAGCCCCAGCATTTT.

CDR3 in DNA: TGTGCCAGCAGTCCTAGCGGGACTATCGATGAGCAGTTCTTC. Its translation: CASSPSGTIDEQFF. V is TRBV5-4 and J is TRBJ2-1; 9 positions match TRBD2. This CDR3 is 14 amino acids long. The ends lost 5 bases at V and 8 bases at J; junction bases unmatched: 8. Germline values: CDR1 SGHNT, CDR2 YYREEE (reference sequence). Variable domain in full (rest from reference TRBV5-4 and TRBJ2-1): ETGVTQSPTHLIKTRGQQVTLRCSSQSGHNTVSWYQQALGQGPQFIFQYYREEENGRGNFPPRFSGLQFPNYSSELNVNALELDDSALYLCASSPSGTIDEQFFGPGTRLTVL.